The 17 T cell receptor beta chains given below trace back to one sample, sequenced in a study of blood T cell repertoires in COVID-19. The repertoire was sequenced with immunoSEQ multiplex PCR; TCRdb's copy has only in-frame clones and lacks some. The table shows around 310,000 clones, with around nine tenths occurring only once. Sequenced input: PBMCs or T cells enriched from blood (not recorded which). All receptors come from a woman aged 25 to 39 who had recovered from COVID-19.

The chain employs TRBV27 and TRBJ2-1; D call uncertain. The germline V gene has CDR1 MNHEY and CDR2 SMNVEV (reference sequence). The CDR3 sequence is 13 residues long. Deletions cut 5 bases from V and 4 bases from J, with 9 bases between. The chain's CDR3 is CASSLRTYNEQFF. The CDR3 nucleotides read TGTGCCAGCAGTCTAAGAACTTACAATGAGCAGTTCTTC.

The rearrangement links TRBV2 to TRBJ2-3; the D is unclear. The V end lost 8 bases, the J end lost 1 base, and 13 bases lay between the germline ends. There are 14 residues in the CDR3. Germline values: CDR1 SNHLY, CDR2 FYNNEI. The CDR3 DNA sequence: TGTGCCAGCCGACTTACGACTCGCACAGATACGCAGTATTTT. This codes for CASRLTTRTDTQYF.

This clone was picked up a small number of times. The rearrangement joins TRBV19 to TRBJ2-7; D is possibly TRBD2 (5 bases). Trimming left V 3 bases short and J 3 bases short, with 12 bases between. The V gene's germline CDR1 is LNHDA and CDR2 SQIVND (reference sequence). CDR3 length: 14 residues. The DNA of the CDR3 is TGTGCCAGTAGTATGGATAGCGTTGTCTACGAGCAGTACTTC. Translation gives CASSMDSVVYEQYF. Filled out from reference TRBV19 and TRBJ2-7, the complete variable domain reads DGGITQSPKYLFRKEGQNVTLSCEQNLNHDAMYWYRQDPGQGLRLIYYSQIVNDFQKGDIAEGYSVSREKKESFPLTVTSAQKNPTAFYLCASSMDSVVYEQYFGPGTRLTVT.

The rearrangement uses TRBV5-1 and TRBJ1-6, with 7 bases identical to TRBD1. There are 15 residues in the CDR3. Trimming cost V 0 bases and J 10 bases; bases outside gene matches: 7. From germline, CDR1 is SGHRS and CDR2 YFSETQ. The CDR3 region is CASSLVGGTASPLHF. The CDR3 DNA reads TGCGCCAGCAGCTTGGTCGGAGGGACAGCCTCACCCCTCCACTTT.

The chain joins TRBV28 to TRBJ2-7; TRBD2 matches 9 bases. The CDR3 is 14 amino acids. CDR1 is MDHEN, CDR2 SYDVKM, per germline. V lost 3 bases, J lost 1 base, and 1 base stayed unmatched. The CDR3 sequence is CASSFSGSSYEQYF. The CDR3 DNA reads TGTGCCAGCAGTTTTAGCGGGAGTTCCTACGAGCAGTACTTC.

The rearrangement links TRBV28 to TRBJ1-2; 9 nucleotides align to TRBD1. There are 15 residues in the CDR3. CDR1 and CDR2 from the germline V gene are MDHEN and SYDVKM. V shed 6 bases, J shed 4 bases, and the junction held 9 bases outside the gene matches. The CDR3 DNA follows: TGTGCCAGCAGAAGTACAGGGGGCGCCTCCTATGGCTACACCTTC. Translated, it gives CASRSTGGASYGYTF.

This chain connects TRBV6-1 to TRBJ2-1, with 9 nucleotides matching TRBD2. The CDR3 is made up of 16 amino acids. Germline loops: CDR1 MNHNS, CDR2 SASEGT. V was clipped by 4 bases and J by 6 bases; unmatched bases: 10. The CDR3 loop reads CASSVVAGEGGNEQFF. The DNA of the CDR3 is TGTGCCAGCAGTGTAGTAGCGGGAGAAGGGGGCAATGAGCAGTTCTTC.

V is TRBV6-5 and J is TRBJ1-1, with D possibly matching TRBD1 (5 bases). V was clipped by 6 bases and J by 7 bases, with 12 bases between them. The CDR3 length is 12 residues. Germline loops: CDR1 MNHEY, CDR2 SVGAGI. CDR3 sequence (DNA): TGTGCCAGCAGAAGGGGTGATAGTGAAGCTTTCTTT. Protein: CASRRGDSEAFF.

The chain recombines TRBV9 with TRBJ2-3; TRBD2 matches 9 bases. The CDR3 runs 17 residues. Germline V gene data show CDR1 as SGDLS and CDR2 as YYNGEE. Trimming at V came to 4 bases and at J to 2 bases, leaving 11 bases not matched to a gene. CDR3 sequence: CASSPPVSGSFTDTQYF. CDR3 bases: TGTGCCAGCAGCCCCCCTGTTAGCGGGAGCTTCACAGATACGCAGTATTTT.

The rearrangement uses TRBV20-1 and TRBJ1-1; possible D gene TRBD1, 5 bases. CDR3 length: 14 residues. Between the trimmed V and J ends, which lost 3 bases and 3 bases, there was a span of 14 bases. From germline, CDR1 is DFQATT and CDR2 SNEGSKA (reference sequence). CDR3: CSASGGERDTEAFF. CDR3 nucleotides: TGCAGTGCTAGTGGGGGGGAAAGGGACACTGAAGCTTTCTTT.

This clone has just one count. The rearrangement links TRBV4-3 to TRBJ2-7; a possible D gene is TRBD2 (6 bases). Trimming removed 4 bases from V and 0 bases from J, with 19 bases in between. CDR3 size: 17 residues. Germline CDR1 is LGHNA and CDR2 is YSLEER. The CDR3 DNA reads as TGCGCCAGCAGCCGGGAAGTAGGGACTCTGAGCTCCTACGAGCAGTACTTC. It specifies CASSREVGTLSSYEQYF.

This rearrangement joins TRBV19 to TRBJ1-1, with TRBD1 matching over 7 bases. The CDR3 spans 17 residues. Trimming removed 5 bases from V and 1 base from J; junction bases left unmatched: 13. CDR1 and CDR2 (germline): LNHDA, SQIVND (reference sequence). The CDR3 DNA reads as TGTGCCAGTAGTGCCTACTATACAGGGGCCCAGAACACTGAAGCTTTCTTT. It yields the protein CASSAYYTGAQNTEAFF.

DNA for the CDR3: TGTGCCAGCAGAGCAACTAGCGGGACTTACGAGCAGTACTTC. Encoded protein: CASRATSGTYEQYF. The gene calls are TRBV6-5 and TRBJ2-7; 10 bases are a match to TRBD2. Germline CDR1 reads MNHEY; CDR2 reads SVGAGI. Trimming at V came to 6 bases and at J to 4 bases, leaving 6 bases not matched to a gene. The CDR3 spans 14 residues.

The V call is TRBV6-1, the J call TRBJ2-1, with TRBD2 matching 12 bases. CDR1 is MNHNS, CDR2 SASEGT, per germline. V lost 2 bases and J lost 10; bases outside the gene matches: 6. The CDR3 extends over 15 amino acids. The CDR3 region is CASSEFPGLAGEQFF. The CDR3 DNA sequence: TGTGCCAGCAGTGAATTTCCAGGACTAGCGGGGGAGCAGTTCTTC.

This clone showed up just once. CDR3 protein: CASSLGGYRGSYTF. CDR3 sequence (DNA): TGTGCCAGCAGCTTAGGGGGCTACAGGGGGAGCTACACCTTC. This chain uses TRBV7-6 with TRBJ1-2, with 8 nucleotides matching TRBD1. Germline CDR1 is SGHVS and CDR2 is FNYEAQ. The V and J ends lost 1 base and 9 bases, in that order; junction bases with no gene match: 7. This CDR3 is built from 14 residues.

The chain joins TRBV24-1 to TRBJ2-7; 7 nucleotides align to TRBD2. V shed 6 bases and J 1 base; nucleotides not matched to a gene: 5. The germline V gene has CDR1 KGHDR and CDR2 SFDVKD. The CDR3 is 14 amino acids. The chain's CDR3 is CATSSSSGSYEQYF. The CDR3 DNA follows: TGTGCCACCAGTTCTTCTAGCGGATCCTACGAGCAGTACTTC.

The rearrangement links TRBV11-2 to TRBJ1-5; D not resolved. Germline lookup yields CDR1 SGHAT and CDR2 FQNNGV. The CDR3 contains 14 residues. The germline V and J ends were trimmed by 1 base and 0 bases, with 4 bases remaining between them. In DNA, the CDR3 is TGTGCCAGCAGCTTAGGAGTTAGCAATCAGCCCCAGCATTTT. It is translated as CASSLGVSNQPQHF.